The sample holds a few counts of the clone carrying this TCR beta chain. Germline V gene lookup returns CDR1 MGHRA and CDR2 YSYEKL. V was cut by 6 bases and J by 5 bases, with 7 bases left in between. This CDR3 contains 12 residues. One entry per CDR3 protein results from TCRdb running MiXCR on the 5' RACE reads. This sample carries more than 25,000 distinct CDR3 sequences, 3.5% to 5.5% of them seen once, and the ten largest clones take under 6.5%. This sample was included in a study of early T cells in non-severe SARS-CoV-2 infection. In the study overall: Sequenced bulk RNA came from whole blood that was unsorted, and chains were unpaired.

This sequence was found in an adult who was a healthcare worker with PCR-confirmed SARS-CoV-2 infection or an uninfected control (not recorded which). The source was whole blood, collected at baseline. The V call is TRBV4-1, the J call TRBJ2-2; D is uncertain. The CDR3 DNA reads TGCGCCAGCAGGAGTCTTACCGGGGAGCTGTTTTTT. Its protein is CASRSLTGELFF.